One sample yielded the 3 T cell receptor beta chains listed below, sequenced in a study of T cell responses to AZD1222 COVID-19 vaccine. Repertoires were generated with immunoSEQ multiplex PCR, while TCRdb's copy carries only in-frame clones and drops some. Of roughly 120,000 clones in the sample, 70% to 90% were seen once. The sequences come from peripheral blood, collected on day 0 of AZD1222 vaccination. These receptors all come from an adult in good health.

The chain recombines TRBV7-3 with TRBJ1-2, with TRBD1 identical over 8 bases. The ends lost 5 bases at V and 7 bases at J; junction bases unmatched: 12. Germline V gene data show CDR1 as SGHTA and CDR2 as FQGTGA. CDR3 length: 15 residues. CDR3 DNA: TGTGCCAGCAGCCCGAATCCGACAGGGGTACTTGGCTACACCTTC. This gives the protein CASSPNPTGVLGYTF. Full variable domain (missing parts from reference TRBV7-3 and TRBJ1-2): GAGVSQTPSNKVTEKGKYVELRCDPISGHTALYWYRQSLGQGPEFLIYFQGTGAADDSGLPNDRFFAVRPEGSVSTLKIQRTERGDSAVYLCASSPNPTGVLGYTFGSGTRLTVV.

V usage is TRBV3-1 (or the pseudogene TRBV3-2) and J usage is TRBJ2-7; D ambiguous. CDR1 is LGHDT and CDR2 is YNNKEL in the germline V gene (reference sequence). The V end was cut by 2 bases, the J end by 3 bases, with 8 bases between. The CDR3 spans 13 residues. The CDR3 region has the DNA TGTGCCAGCAGCCAAAACGGGTTCTACGAGCAGTACTTC. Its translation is CASSQNGFYEQYF.

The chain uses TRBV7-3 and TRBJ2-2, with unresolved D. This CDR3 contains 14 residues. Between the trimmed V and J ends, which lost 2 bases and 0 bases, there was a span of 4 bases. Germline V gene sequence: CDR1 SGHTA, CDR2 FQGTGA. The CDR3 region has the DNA TGTGCCAGCAGCTTAGTCGCGAACACCGGGGAGCTGTTTTTT. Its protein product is CASSLVANTGELFF. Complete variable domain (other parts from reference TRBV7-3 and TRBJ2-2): GAGVSQTPSNKVTEKGKYVELRCDPISGHTALYWYRQSLGQGPEFLIYFQGTGAADDSGLPNDRFFAVRPEGSVSTLKIQRTERGDSAVYLCASSLVANTGELFFGEGSRLTVL.